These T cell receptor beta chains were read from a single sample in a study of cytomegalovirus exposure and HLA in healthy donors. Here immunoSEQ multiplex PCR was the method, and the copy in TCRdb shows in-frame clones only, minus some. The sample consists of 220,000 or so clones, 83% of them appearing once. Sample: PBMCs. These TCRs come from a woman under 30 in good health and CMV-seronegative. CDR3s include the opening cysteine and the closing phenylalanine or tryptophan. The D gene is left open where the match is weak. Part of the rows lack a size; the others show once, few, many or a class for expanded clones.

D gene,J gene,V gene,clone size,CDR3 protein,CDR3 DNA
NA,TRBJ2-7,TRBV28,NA,CASSFGGSYEQYF,TGTGCCAGCAGTTTCGGGGGCAGCTACGAGCAGTACTTC
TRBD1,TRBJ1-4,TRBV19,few,CASSSEGARTNEKLFF,TGTGCCAGTTCCAGTGAGGGGGCGAGAACTAATGAAAAACTGTTTTTT
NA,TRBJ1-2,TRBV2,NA,CASCPNGSPNYGYTF,TGTGCCAGCTGCCCCAATGGGTCCCCGAACTATGGCTACACCTTC
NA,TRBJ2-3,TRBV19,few,CASTTTGGADTQYF,TGTGCCAGTACCACGACAGGAGGCGCAGATACGCAGTATTTT
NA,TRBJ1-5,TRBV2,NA,CASSDRGGNQPQHF,TGTGCCAGCAGTGACAGGGGCGGCAATCAGCCCCAGCATTTT
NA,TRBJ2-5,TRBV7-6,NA,CASSLGGGQETQYF,TGTGCCAGCAGCTTGGGGGGGGGCCAGGAGACCCAGTACTTC
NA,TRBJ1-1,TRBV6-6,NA,CASSYSIEGYAEAFF,TGTGCCAGCAGTTACTCTATCGAGGGGTACGCTGAAGCTTTCTTT
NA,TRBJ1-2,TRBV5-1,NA,CASSSNSPDSYGYTF,TGCGCCAGCAGCTCGAACTCGCCTGACAGCTATGGCTACACCTTC
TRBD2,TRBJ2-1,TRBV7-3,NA,CASSLNLEREGPEFF,TGTGCCAGCAGCTTAAATCTAGAGCGGGAGGGCCCTGAGTTCTTC
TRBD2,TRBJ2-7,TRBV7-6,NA,CASSLGTSGHSYEQYF,TGTGCCAGCAGCTTAGGGACTAGCGGGCACTCCTACGAGCAGTACTTC
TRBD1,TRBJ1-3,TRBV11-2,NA,CASSLDRVSGNTIYF,TGTGCCAGCAGCTTGGACAGGGTCTCTGGAAACACCATATATTTT
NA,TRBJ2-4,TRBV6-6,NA,CASSYAIPGVNIQYF,TGTGCCAGCAGTTACGCCATCCCGGGAGTGAACATTCAGTACTTC
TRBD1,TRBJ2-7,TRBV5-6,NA,CASSLGTGVRVGSYEQYF,TGTGCCAGCAGCTTGGGTACAGGGGTTAGGGTGGGCTCCTACGAGCAGTACTTC
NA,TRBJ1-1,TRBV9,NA,CASSKQPQNTEAFF,TGTGCCAGCTCGAAACAGCCCCAGAACACTGAAGCTTTCTTT
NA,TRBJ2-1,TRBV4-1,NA,CASSQDLAGSSYNEQFF,TGCGCCAGCAGCCAAGATCTTGCCGGGAGCTCCTACAATGAGCAGTTCTTC
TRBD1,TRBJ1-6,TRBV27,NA,CASSLTYSTGGRSPLHF,TGTGCCAGCAGTTTAACCTACTCGACAGGGGGAAGATCACCCCTCCACTTT
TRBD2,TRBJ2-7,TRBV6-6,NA,CASSYPGLAGEQYF,TGTGCCAGCAGTTACCCGGGACTAGCGGGGGAGCAGTACTTC
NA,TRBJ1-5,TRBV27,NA,CASSLGPNQPQHF,TGTGCCAGCAGTTTAGGTCCGAATCAGCCCCAGCATTTT
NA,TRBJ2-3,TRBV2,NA,CASSEAGFTDTQYF,TGTGCCAGCAGTGAGGCGGGATTCACAGATACGCAGTATTTT
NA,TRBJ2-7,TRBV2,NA,CASSQQGGSYEQYF,TGTGCCAGCAGCCAACAGGGTGGTTCCTACGAGCAGTACTTC
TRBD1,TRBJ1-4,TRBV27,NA,CASSLGQGREKLFF,TGTGCCAGCAGCCTAGGACAGGGGCGGGAAAAACTGTTTTTT
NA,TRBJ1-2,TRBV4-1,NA,CASSQVIRQQGGRYGYTF,TGCGCCAGCAGCCAAGTGATAAGACAGCAAGGAGGACGGTATGGCTACACCTTC
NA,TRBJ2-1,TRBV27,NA,CASYTPGLRRPYNEQFF,TGTGCCAGCTACACCCCGGGCCTTCGACGCCCCTACAATGAGCAGTTCTTC
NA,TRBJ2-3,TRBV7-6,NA,CASSFYASDTQYF,TGTGCCAGCAGCTTCTACGCCTCGGATACGCAGTATTTT
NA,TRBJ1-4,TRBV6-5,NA,CASSYSRRSEKLFF,TGTGCCAGCAGTTACTCCCGCCGCAGCGAAAAACTGTTTTTT
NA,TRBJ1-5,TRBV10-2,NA,CASSEYSNQPQHF,TGCGCCAGCAGTGAGTATAGCAATCAGCCCCAGCATTTT
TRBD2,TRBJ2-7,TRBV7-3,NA,CASSSGTSREQYF,TGTGCCAGCAGCTCCGGGACTAGCCGCGAGCAGTACTTC
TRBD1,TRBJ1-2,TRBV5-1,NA,CASSQGGRDYGYTF,TGCGCCAGCAGCCAGGGGGGCAGGGACTATGGCTACACCTTC
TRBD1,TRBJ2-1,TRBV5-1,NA,CASSLEGQGLHEQFF,TGCGCCAGCAGCTTGGAGGGACAGGGGCTACATGAGCAGTTCTTC
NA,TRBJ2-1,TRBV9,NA,CASSVAGVANNEQFF,TGTGCCAGCAGCGTAGCAGGGGTAGCGAACAATGAGCAGTTCTTC
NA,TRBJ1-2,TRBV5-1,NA,CASSLENYGYTF,TGCGCCAGCAGCTTGGAAAATTATGGCTACACCTTC
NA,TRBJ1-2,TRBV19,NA,CASKDANYGYTF,TGTGCCAGTAAGGATGCAAACTATGGCTACACCTTC
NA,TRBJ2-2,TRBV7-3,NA,CASSPQGLWNTGELFF,TGTGCCAGCAGCCCTCAGGGATTGTGGAACACCGGGGAGCTGTTTTTT
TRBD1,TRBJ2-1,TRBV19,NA,CASSRGQGDSYNEQFF,TGTGCCAGTAGTAGGGGACAGGGGGACTCCTACAATGAGCAGTTCTTC
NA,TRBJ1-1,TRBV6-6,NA,CASSHTGPGNTEAFF,TGTGCCAGCAGTCATACAGGGCCGGGGAACACTGAAGCTTTCTTT
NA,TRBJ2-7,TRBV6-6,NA,CASSGDLDSVAFEQYF,TGTGCCAGCAGTGGGGACCTGGACAGTGTCGCGTTCGAGCAGTACTTC
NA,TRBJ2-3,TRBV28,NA,CASSLGLASTDTQYF,TGTGCCAGCAGTTTAGGTCTTGCTAGCACAGATACGCAGTATTTT
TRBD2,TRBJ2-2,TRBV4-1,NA,CASSHPGGGSTGELFF,TGCGCCAGCAGCCACCCCGGGGGGGGGTCCACCGGGGAGCTGTTTTTT
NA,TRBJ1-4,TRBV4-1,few,CASSQAGRWDEKLFF,TGCGCCAGCAGCCAAGCCGGACGGTGGGATGAAAAACTGTTTTTT
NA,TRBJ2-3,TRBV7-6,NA,CASSQETGTSTDTQYF,TGTGCCAGCAGCCAAGAGACCGGGACTAGCACAGATACGCAGTATTTT
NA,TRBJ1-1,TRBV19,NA,CASSIWTNTEAFF,TGTGCCAGTAGTATCTGGACCAACACTGAAGCTTTCTTT
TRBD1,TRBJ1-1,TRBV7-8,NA,CASSSGQGVPEAFF,TGTGCCAGCAGCTCCGGACAGGGAGTCCCTGAAGCTTTCTTT
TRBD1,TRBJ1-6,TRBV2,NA,CASTQDREGSPLHF,TGTGCCAGCACTCAGGACAGGGAGGGGTCACCCCTCCACTTT
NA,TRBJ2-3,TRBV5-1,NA,CASSLGRIGGSDTQYF,TGCGCCAGCAGCTTGGGCCGGATCGGGGGATCAGATACGCAGTATTTT
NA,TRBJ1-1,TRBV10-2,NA,CASSEGYTEAFF,TGCGCCAGCAGTGAGGGGTACACTGAAGCTTTCTTT
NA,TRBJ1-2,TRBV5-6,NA,CASSFTILPDGYTF,TGTGCCAGCAGCTTTACAATCTTGCCGGATGGCTACACCTTC
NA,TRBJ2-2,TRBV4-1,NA,CASSRQEGVATGELFF,TGCGCCAGCAGCCGCCAGGAGGGGGTGGCCACCGGGGAGCTGTTTTTT
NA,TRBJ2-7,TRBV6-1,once,CASRTPGLRYEQYF,TGTGCCAGCAGGACCCCGGGGTTGCGCTACGAGCAGTACTTC
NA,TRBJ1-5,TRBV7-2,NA,CASSSQEYSNQPQHF,TGTGCCAGCAGCTCCCAGGAATATAGCAATCAGCCCCAGCATTTT
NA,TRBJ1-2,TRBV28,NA,CASSLSPSYGYTF,TGTGCCAGCAGTTTAAGCCCTAGCTATGGCTACACCTTC
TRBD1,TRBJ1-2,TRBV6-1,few,CASSPGQGSYGYTF,TGTGCCAGCAGCCCCGGACAGGGGAGCTATGGCTACACCTTC
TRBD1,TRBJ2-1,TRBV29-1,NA,CSVSLMTGAGEQFF,TGCAGCGTGAGCCTCATGACAGGGGCGGGTGAGCAGTTCTTC
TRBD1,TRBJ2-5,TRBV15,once,CATSTGGQGWETQYF,TGTGCCACCAGCACAGGGGGACAGGGTTGGGAGACCCAGTACTTC
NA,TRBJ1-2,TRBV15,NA,CATSSNYGYTF,TGTGCCACCAGCAGTAACTATGGCTACACCTTC
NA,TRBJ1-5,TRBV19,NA,CASTDPGHLSYSNQPQHF,TGTGCCAGCACGGATCCGGGACACCTGAGTTATAGCAATCAGCCCCAGCATTTT
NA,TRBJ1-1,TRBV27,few,CASSLRGNTEAFF,TGTGCCAGCAGTTTAAGGGGGAACACTGAAGCTTTCTTT
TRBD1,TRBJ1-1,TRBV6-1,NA,CASSADRGSGRVNTEAFF,TGTGCCAGCAGTGCCGACAGGGGGTCGGGGCGGGTGAACACTGAAGCTTTCTTT
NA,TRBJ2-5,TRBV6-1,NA,CASSENREETQYF,TGTGCCAGCAGTGAAAACAGGGAGGAGACCCAGTACTTC
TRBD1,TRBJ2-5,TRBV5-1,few,CASSLEGAGETQYF,TGCGCCAGCAGCTTGGAGGGGGCAGGAGAGACCCAGTACTTC
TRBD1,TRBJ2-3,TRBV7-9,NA,CASSPRDRGADTQYF,TGTGCCAGCAGCCCTCGGGACAGGGGCGCAGATACGCAGTATTTT